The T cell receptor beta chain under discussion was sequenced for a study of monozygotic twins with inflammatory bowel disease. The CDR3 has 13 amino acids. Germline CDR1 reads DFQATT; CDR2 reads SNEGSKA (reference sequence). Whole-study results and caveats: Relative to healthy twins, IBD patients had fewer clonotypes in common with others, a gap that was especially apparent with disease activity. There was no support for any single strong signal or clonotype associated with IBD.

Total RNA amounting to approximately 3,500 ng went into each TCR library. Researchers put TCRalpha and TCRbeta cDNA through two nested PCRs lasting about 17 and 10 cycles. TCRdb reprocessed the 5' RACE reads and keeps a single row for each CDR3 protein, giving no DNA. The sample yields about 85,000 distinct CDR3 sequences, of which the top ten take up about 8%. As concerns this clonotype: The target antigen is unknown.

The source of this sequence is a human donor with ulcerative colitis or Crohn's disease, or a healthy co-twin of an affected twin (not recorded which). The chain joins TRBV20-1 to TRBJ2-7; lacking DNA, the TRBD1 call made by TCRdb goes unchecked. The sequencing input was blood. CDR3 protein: CSAREGPSYEQYF.